These 2 T cell receptor beta chains were all obtained from the same sample, sequenced in a study of T cell changes during pregnancy in multiple sclerosis. The protocol was immunoSEQ multiplex PCR, while the TCRdb copy is restricted to in-frame clones and leaves out a portion. The sample holds 55,000 to 85,000 clones; roughly 94% are singletons and the top ten take around 0.6%. The specimen comprised peripheral blood, sampled in the third trimester of pregnancy. The receptors shown here come from a female donor with multiple sclerosis, enrolled in a pregnancy study.

The sample holds one count of this clone. The chain has TRBV7-8 and TRBJ2-5; D is unresolved. This CDR3 is 14 amino acids long. The germline V gene encodes CDR1 SGHVS and CDR2 FQNEAQ. Trimming took 2 bases from V and 6 from J, leaving 13 bases between them. CDR3 sequence reads: CASSLPTDHQTQYF. DNA for the CDR3: TGTGCCAGCAGCTTACCCACAGACCACCAGACCCAGTACTTC.

The genes are TRBV27 and TRBJ2-1, with 7 bases lining up with TRBD2. The CDR3 is 12 residues long. CDR1 is MNHEY, CDR2 SMNVEV, per germline (reference sequence). V shed 6 bases and J 4 bases; nucleotides not matched to a gene: 0. The CDR3 DNA is TGTGCCAGCAGGGGGGGGTACAATGAGCAGTTCTTC. Amino acid sequence: CASRGGYNEQFF.